The clone carrying this T cell receptor beta chain was recorded at least ten times. The antigen remains undetermined. Patients having uncontrolled infection, another autoimmune disease, pregnancy or lactation were not included. What was amplified from RNA transcripts were TCR beta CDR3 regions. The TCR CDR3 was amplified in a first-round RT-PCR using the HTBI primer set. TCRdb reprocessed the multiplex PCR reads with MiXCR, giving one entry per CDR3 protein. The sample lists about 480,000 distinct CDR3 sequences, roughly a quarter occurring once. The data were taken from a study of T cells in Graves' hyperthyroidism and ophthalmopathy. The CDR3 is 14 residues long. V trimming: 4 bases; J trimming: 2 bases; junction bases outside the gene matches: 5. CDR1 and CDR2 (germline): DFQATT, SNEGSKA (reference sequence). Study-wide results and limits: The model forecast ophthalmopathy, anticipating it by a median around 6.5 months before onset. Among clonotypes expanded in thyroid above 0.001, most were also found in blood.

The TCR comes from a woman aged 25-40 years with Graves' ophthalmopathy. Sequenced material: blood. The rearrangement links TRBV20-1 to TRBJ1-2, with TRBD1 matching over 9 bases. Here the CDR3 reads CSAIGQGRNYGYTF. The CDR3 DNA reads TGCAGTGCTATAGGACAGGGGCGAAACTATGGCTACACCTTC.